The next 11 T cell receptor beta chains were all read from a single sample in a study of beta chain features in type 1 diabetes. Regarding the study as a whole: Type 1 diabetes patients had moderately but significantly shorter TCRB CDR3s in all four CD4+ subsets.

The antigens of these receptors remain unknown. Reverse transcribing all isolated RNA meant expressed TCRB transcripts were sequenced. Only in-frame clones appear in the TCRdb table, and some are missing; sequencing was by immunoSEQ multiplex PCR. The sample shows 20,000 to 25,000 clones, about 58% of them seen only once. Sample: stem cell memory CD4+ T cells from blood. The receptors derive from a man younger than 35 with type 1 diabetes.

This clone was recorded a few times. The chain uses TRBV27 and TRBJ2-3, with TRBD1 as a possible D gene (5 bases). Germline-derived CDR1 and CDR2 are MNHEY and SMNVEV (reference sequence). V was trimmed by 10 bases and J by 5 bases, leaving 16 bases between them. The CDR3 contains 13 residues. CDR3 in DNA: TGTGCCACCTTTGGCCTGGGGCTAGATACGCAGTATTTT. Translated, it gives CATFGLGLDTQYF.

The table lists this clone with a few counts. V gene TRBV5-1 combines with J gene TRBJ2-3; 10 bases fit TRBD2. Germline CDR1 is SGHRS and CDR2 is YFSETQ. The junction had 9 bases not matched to a gene; V was cut back by 4 bases and J by 4 bases. The CDR3 contains 16 residues. The CDR3 region is CASSHLSGRVADTQYF. As DNA, the CDR3 is TGCGCCAGCAGCCATCTAAGCGGGAGGGTCGCAGATACGCAGTATTTT.

V and J are TRBV5-1 and TRBJ2-2, with TRBD1 matching 8 bases. This CDR3 comprises 15 residues. Germline lookup yields CDR1 SGHRS and CDR2 YFSETQ. J was trimmed by 5 bases and V by 0 bases; bases with no gene match: 3. The CDR3 spells CASSLGQGATGELFF. The CDR3 coding sequence is TGCGCCAGCAGCTTGGGGCAGGGGGCAACCGGGGAGCTGTTTTTT.

This clone has just a few counts. V is TRBV28 and J is TRBJ1-2; D possibly corresponds to TRBD1 (6 bases). V was cut by 7 bases and J by 8 bases, with 14 bases left in between. Germline CDR1 and CDR2: MDHEN and SYDVKM. The CDR3 is 12 residues long. The CDR3 region is CASTGGGLGYTF. For the CDR3, the DNA is TGTGCCAGCACCGGGGGGGGCCTGGGCTACACCTTC.

The V gene is TRBV6-1, the J gene TRBJ2-4; D not certain. V lost 11 bases to trimming and J lost 6 bases, with 23 bases between them. CDR3 size: 15 residues. Germline loops: CDR1 MNHNS, CDR2 SASEGT. CDR3 amino acids: CAAEEKPASRNIQYF. In DNA, the CDR3 is TGTGCCGCGGAAGAAAAACCGGCCTCAAGAAACATTCAGTACTTC.

This chain joins TRBV9 and TRBJ1-1; TRBD1 aligns across 9 bases. Germline V lookup: CDR1 SGDLS, CDR2 YYNGEE. V gave up 3 bases and J gave up 4 bases; unmatched junction bases: 1. The CDR3 extends over 13 amino acids. CDR3 residues: CASSAQGATEAFF. CDR3 in DNA: TGTGCCAGCAGCGCACAGGGGGCCACTGAAGCTTTCTTT.

V is TRBV18 and J is TRBJ2-7, with 11 bases that match TRBD1. Trimming at V came to 6 bases and at J to 5 bases, leaving 6 bases not matched to a gene. CDR3 length: 14 amino acids. Germline V gene data show CDR1 as KGHSH and CDR2 as LQKENI. In nucleotides, the CDR3 is TGTGCCAGCTCGCGGACAGGGGGCTTGAACGAGCAGTACTTC. Translated: CASSRTGGLNEQYF.

V usage is TRBV10-3 and J usage is TRBJ2-7; 14 bases agree with TRBD2. CDR1 is ENHRY and CDR2 is SYGVKD in the germline V gene. This CDR3 comprises 14 residues. J lost 7 bases, V lost 6 bases, and 5 bases had no gene match. The CDR3 loop is CAIRTSGGAEEQYF. The CDR3 DNA sequence: TGTGCCATCAGGACTAGCGGGGGGGCTGAAGAGCAGTACTTC.

The chain is built from TRBV10-3 and TRBJ1-2; 12 bases are shared with TRBD1. CDR3 length: 17 amino acids. Trimming at V came to 4 bases and at J to 7 bases, leaving 13 bases not matched to a gene. CDR1 is ENHRY, CDR2 SYGVKD, per germline. The CDR3 loop reads CAISASYGTGGASGYTF. CDR3 nucleotide sequence: TGTGCCATCAGTGCCTCTTACGGGACAGGGGGCGCCAGTGGCTACACCTTC.

The table lists this clone with a few counts. This sequence joins TRBV28 and TRBJ1-6, with TRBD1 as a possible D gene (5 bases). V lost 6 bases and J 12 bases, leaving 9 bases between the germline ends. In germline, CDR1 is MDHEN, CDR2 SYDVKM. The length of the CDR3 is 11 residues. CDR3 residues: CASSGGEPLHF. The CDR3 DNA reads TGTGCCAGCAGCGGAGGGGAACCCCTCCACTTT.

The chain has TRBV23-1 and TRBJ2-7; weak D call: TRBD2 (6 bases). TRBV23-1 has ORF status, its function being uncertain. The CDR3 contains 18 residues. V lost 3 bases to trimming and J lost 2 bases, with 23 bases between them. DNA of the CDR3: TGCGCCAGCAGTCAGGGCCGGGGGTCGAGAGGGAGCCCCTACGAGCAGTACTTC. It yields the protein CASSQGRGSRGSPYEQYF.